This TCR beta chain was identified in a study of lymphopenia after photon versus proton radiotherapy. TCRdb keeps only in-frame clones here, not all; method: immunoSEQ multiplex PCR. The sample holds some 25,000 clones, roughly 87% seen once. Trimming at V came to 8 bases and at J to 5 bases, leaving 3 bases not matched to a gene. The CDR3 contains 12 residues. CDR1 and CDR2 (germline): MNHEY, SVGAGI. The TCR originated in a man between 45 and 60 years old with gastric cancer. Sequences were derived from peripheral blood, sampled from a patient treated with photon-based radiotherapy. The genes are TRBV6-5 and TRBJ1-5; TRBD1 aligns across 7 bases. CDR3 sequence (DNA): TGTGCCAGCCCTACAGGGGATCAGCCCCAGCATTTT. It specifies CASPTGDQPQHF.